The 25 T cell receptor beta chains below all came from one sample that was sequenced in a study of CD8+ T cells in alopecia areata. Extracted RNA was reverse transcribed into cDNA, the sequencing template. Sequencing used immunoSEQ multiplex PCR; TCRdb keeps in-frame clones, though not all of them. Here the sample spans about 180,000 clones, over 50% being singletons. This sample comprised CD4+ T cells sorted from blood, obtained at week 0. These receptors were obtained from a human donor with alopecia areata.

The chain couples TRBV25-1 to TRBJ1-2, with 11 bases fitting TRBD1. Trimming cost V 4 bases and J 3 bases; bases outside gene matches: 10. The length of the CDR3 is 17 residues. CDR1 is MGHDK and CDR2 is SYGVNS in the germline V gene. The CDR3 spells CASSVGQGGIQDYGYTF. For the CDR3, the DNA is TGTGCCAGCAGTGTGGGACAGGGGGGCATTCAGGACTATGGCTACACCTTC.

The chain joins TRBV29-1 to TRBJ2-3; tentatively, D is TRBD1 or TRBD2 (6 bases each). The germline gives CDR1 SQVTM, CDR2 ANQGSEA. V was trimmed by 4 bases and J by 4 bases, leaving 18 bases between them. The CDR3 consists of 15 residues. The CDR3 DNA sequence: TGCAGCGTTGTAGTGGGGGGCTGGCGGCCAGATACGCAGTATTTT. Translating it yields CSVVVGGWRPDTQYF.

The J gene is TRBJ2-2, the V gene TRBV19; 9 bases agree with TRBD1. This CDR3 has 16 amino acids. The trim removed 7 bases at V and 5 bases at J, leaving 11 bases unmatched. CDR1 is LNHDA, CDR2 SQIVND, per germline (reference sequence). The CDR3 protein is CASIGTGYVRTGELFF. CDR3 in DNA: TGTGCCAGTATTGGGACAGGGTATGTGCGGACCGGGGAGCTGTTTTTT.

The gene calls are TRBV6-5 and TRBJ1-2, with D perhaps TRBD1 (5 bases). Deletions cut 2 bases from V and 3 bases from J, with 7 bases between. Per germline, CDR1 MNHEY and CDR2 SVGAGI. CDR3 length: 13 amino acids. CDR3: CASSYGTDYGYTF. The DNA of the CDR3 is TGTGCCAGCAGTTACGGGACCGACTATGGCTACACCTTC.

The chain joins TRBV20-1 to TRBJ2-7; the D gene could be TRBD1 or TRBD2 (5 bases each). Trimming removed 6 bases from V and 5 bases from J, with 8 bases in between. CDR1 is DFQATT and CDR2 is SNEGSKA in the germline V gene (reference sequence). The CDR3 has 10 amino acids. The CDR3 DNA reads TGCAGTGCGGGGGTCGACGAGCAGTACTTC. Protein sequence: CSAGVDEQYF.

The CDR3 loop reads CASSRTSGGILGGELFF. The CDR3 nucleotides read TGTGCCAGCAGCCGGACTAGCGGGGGGATCCTAGGAGGGGAGCTGTTTTTT. The chain links TRBV7-8 to TRBJ2-2; 14 bases are a match to TRBD2. There are 17 residues in the CDR3. Germline CDR1 and CDR2: SGHVS and FQNEAQ. V shed 5 bases, J shed 8 bases, and the junction held 10 bases outside the gene matches. Complete variable domain (other parts from reference TRBV7-8 and TRBJ2-2): GAGVSQSPRYKVAKRGQDVALRCDPISGHVSLFWYQQALGQGPEFLTYFQNEAQLDKSGLPSDRFFAERPEGSVSTLKIQRTQQEDSAVYLCASSRTSGGILGGELFFGEGSRLTVL.

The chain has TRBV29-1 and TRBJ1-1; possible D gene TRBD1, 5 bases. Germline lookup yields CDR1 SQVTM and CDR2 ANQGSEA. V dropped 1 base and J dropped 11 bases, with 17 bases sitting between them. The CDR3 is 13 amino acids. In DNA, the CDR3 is TGCAGCGTTGAAGGTCGGGGGAGTATAGGGGCTTTCTTT. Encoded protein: CSVEGRGSIGAFF.

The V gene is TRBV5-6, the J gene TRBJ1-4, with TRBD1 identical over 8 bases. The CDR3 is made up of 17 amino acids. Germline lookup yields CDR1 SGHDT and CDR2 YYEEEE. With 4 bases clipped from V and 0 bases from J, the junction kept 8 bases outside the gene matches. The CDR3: CASSLGTGTATNEKLFF. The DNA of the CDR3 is TGTGCCAGCAGCCTCGGGACAGGAACTGCAACTAATGAAAAACTGTTTTTT.

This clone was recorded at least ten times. Here the CDR3 reads CASSLAGGQNEQYF. CDR3 DNA: TGTGCCAGCAGCTTAGCGGGGGGGCAGAACGAGCAGTACTTC. The rearrangement links TRBV11-2 to TRBJ2-7, with 8 bases matching TRBD2. The CDR3 length is 14 residues. V lost 1 base to trimming and J lost 5 bases; unmatched junction nucleotides: 4. The germline V gene has CDR1 SGHAT and CDR2 FQNNGV.

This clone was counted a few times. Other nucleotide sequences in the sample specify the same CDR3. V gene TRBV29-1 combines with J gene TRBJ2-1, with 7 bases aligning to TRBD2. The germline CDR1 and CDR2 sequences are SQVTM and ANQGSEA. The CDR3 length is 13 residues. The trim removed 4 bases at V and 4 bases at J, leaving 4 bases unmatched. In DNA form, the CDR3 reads TGCAGCGTTGCAGGGAGGGCTTACAATGAGCAGTTCTTC. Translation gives CSVAGRAYNEQFF.

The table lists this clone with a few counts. In nucleotides, the CDR3 is TGTGCCAGCAGCTTCCCGCGGTTTGCGGGACCTAGCACAGATACGCAGTATTTT. Translated, it gives CASSFPRFAGPSTDTQYF. The V and J genes are TRBV7-8 and TRBJ2-3, with a weak D call TRBD2 (6 bases). Trimming removed 3 bases at V and 0 bases at J, with 19 bases between. The CDR3 covers 18 residues. The germline V gene has CDR1 SGHVS and CDR2 FQNEAQ.

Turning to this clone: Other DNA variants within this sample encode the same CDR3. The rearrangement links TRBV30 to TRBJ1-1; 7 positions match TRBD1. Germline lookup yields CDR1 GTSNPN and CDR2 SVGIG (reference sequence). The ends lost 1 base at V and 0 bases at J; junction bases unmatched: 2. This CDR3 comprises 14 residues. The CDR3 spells CAWSEGQLNTEAFF. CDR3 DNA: TGTGCCTGGAGTGAGGGACAGCTGAACACTGAAGCTTTCTTT. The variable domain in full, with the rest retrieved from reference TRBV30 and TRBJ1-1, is SQTIHQWPATLVQPVGSPLSLECTVEGTSNPNLYWYRQAAGRGLQLLFYSVGIGQISSEVPQNLSASRPQDRQFILSSKKLLLSDSGFYLCAWSEGQLNTEAFFGQGTRLTVV.

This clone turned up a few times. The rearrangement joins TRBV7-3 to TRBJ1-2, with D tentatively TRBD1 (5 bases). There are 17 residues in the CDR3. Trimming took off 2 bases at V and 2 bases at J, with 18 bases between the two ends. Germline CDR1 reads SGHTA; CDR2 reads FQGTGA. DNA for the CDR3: TGTGCCAGCAGCTTACGGGGGAACCAAAGTCCGAACTATGGCTACACCTTC. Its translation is CASSLRGNQSPNYGYTF.

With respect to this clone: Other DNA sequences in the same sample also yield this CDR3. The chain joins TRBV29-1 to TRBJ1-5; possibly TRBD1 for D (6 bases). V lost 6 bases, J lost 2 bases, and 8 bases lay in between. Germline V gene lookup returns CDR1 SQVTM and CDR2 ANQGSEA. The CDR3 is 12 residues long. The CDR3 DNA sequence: TGCAGCGTGGGGGGCGGCAATCAGCCCCAGCATTTT. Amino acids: CSVGGGNQPQHF.

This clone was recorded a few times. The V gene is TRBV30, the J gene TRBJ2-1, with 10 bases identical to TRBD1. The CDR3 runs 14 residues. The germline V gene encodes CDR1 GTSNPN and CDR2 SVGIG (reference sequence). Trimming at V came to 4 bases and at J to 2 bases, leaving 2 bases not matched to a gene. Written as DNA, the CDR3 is TGTGCCTGGACTGGGACAGGGGCCTACAATGAGCAGTTCTTC. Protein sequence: CAWTGTGAYNEQFF.

CDR3 protein: CASSAGDSINQPQHF. CDR3 bases: TGTGCCAGCAGCGCGGGGGACAGCATCAATCAGCCCCAGCATTTT. The V call is TRBV9, the J call TRBJ1-5; 7 positions agree with TRBD1. The CDR3 is 15 amino acids. J was trimmed by 3 bases and V by 3 bases; bases with no gene match: 6. Germline CDR1 is SGDLS and CDR2 is YYNGEE. Variable domain in full (rest from reference TRBV9 and TRBJ1-5): DSGVTQTPKHLITATGQRVTLRCSPRSGDLSVYWYQQSLDQGLQFLIQYYNGEERAKGNILERFSAQQFPDLHSELNLSSLELGDSALYFCASSAGDSINQPQHFGDGTRLSIL.

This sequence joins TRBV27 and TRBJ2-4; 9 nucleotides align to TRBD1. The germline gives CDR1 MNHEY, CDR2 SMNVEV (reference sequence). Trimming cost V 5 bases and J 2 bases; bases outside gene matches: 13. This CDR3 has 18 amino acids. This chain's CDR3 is CASSLPGQGGKTKNIQYF. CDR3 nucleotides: TGTGCCAGCAGTCTTCCGGGACAGGGAGGGAAGACCAAAAACATTCAGTACTTC.

The CDR3 DNA reads as TGCAGCGTTGAGAGGGCTACAGCTAGCACAGATACGCAGTATTTT. Encoded protein: CSVERATASTDTQYF. The chain is built from TRBV29-1 and TRBJ2-3; a weak D match, TRBD2 (5 bases). CDR1 and CDR2 (germline): SQVTM, ANQGSEA. Trimming removed 3 bases at V and 0 bases at J, with 13 bases between. This CDR3 is 15 amino acids long.

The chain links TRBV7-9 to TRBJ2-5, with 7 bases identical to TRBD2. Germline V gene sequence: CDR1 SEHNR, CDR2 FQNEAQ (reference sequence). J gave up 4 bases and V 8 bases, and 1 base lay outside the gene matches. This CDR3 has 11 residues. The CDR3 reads CASGGGETQYF. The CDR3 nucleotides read TGTGCCAGCGGCGGGGGAGAGACCCAGTACTTC.

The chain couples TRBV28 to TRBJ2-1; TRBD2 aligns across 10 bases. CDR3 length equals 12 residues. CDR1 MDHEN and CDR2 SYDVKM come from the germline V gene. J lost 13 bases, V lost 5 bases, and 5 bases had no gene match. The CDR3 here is CASSIGLADQFF. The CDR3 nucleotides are TGTGCCAGCAGTATCGGACTAGCGGACCAGTTCTTC. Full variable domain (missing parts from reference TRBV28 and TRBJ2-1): DVKVTQSSRYLVKRTGEKVFLECVQDMDHENMFWYRQDPGLGLRLIYFSYDVKMKEKGDIPEGYSVSREKKERFSLILESASTNQTSMYLCASSIGLADQFFGPGTRLTVL.

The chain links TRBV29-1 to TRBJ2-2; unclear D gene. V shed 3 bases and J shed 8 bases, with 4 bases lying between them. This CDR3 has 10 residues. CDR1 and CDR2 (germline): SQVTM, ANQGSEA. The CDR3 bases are TGCAGCGTTGAGTTGGGGGAGCTGTTTTTT. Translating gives CSVELGELFF.

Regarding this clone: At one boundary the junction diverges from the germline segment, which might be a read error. The CDR3 DNA sequence: TGCAGCTTTGATGGAGCACCCCCATCGAGAGAGACCCAGTACTTC. Its translation: CSFDGAPPSRETQYF. This chain connects TRBV29-1 to TRBJ2-5; D is unresolved. CDR3 length equals 15 residues. The V gene's germline CDR1 is SQVTM and CDR2 ANQGSEA.

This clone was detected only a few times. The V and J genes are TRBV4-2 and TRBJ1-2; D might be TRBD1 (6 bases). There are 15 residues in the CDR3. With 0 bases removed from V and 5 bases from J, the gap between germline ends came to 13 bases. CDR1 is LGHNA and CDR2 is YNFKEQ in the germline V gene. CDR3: CASSQDRQGRYGYTF. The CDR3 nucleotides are TGTGCCAGCAGCCAAGACCGGCAGGGGCGGTATGGCTACACCTTC.

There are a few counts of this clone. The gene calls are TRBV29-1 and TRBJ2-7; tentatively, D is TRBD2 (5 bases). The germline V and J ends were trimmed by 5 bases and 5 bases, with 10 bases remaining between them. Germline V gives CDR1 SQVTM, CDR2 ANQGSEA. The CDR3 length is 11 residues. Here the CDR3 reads CSVRETHEQYF. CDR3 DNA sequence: TGCAGCGTTAGGGAGACCCACGAGCAGTACTTC.

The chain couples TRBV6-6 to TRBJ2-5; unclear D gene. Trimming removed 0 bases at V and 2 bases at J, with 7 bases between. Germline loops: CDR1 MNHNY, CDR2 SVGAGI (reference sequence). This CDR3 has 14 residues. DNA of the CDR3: TGTGCCAGCAGTTACTCCGAAAGGCAAGAGACCCAGTACTTC. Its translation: CASSYSERQETQYF.